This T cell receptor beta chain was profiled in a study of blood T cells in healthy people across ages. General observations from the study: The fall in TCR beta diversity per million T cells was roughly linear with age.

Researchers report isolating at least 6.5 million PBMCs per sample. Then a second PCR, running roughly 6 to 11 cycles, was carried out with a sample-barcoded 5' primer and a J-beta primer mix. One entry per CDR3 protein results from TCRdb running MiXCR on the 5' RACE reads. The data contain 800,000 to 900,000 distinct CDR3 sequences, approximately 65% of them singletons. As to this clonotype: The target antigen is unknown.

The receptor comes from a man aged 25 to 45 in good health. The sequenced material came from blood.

CDR3 in amino acids: CASSPSDQGAEQYF. The CDR3 DNA sequence: TGTGCCAGCTCACCGTCGGACCAGGGGGCCGAGCAGTACTTC. The V gene is TRBV18, the J gene TRBJ2-5; 8 positions agree with TRBD1. Gene TRBJ2-7 matches the end of the DNA better, so the J call may be wrong. Germline assignment: CDR1 KGHSH and CDR2 LQKENI. The CDR3 runs 14 residues.